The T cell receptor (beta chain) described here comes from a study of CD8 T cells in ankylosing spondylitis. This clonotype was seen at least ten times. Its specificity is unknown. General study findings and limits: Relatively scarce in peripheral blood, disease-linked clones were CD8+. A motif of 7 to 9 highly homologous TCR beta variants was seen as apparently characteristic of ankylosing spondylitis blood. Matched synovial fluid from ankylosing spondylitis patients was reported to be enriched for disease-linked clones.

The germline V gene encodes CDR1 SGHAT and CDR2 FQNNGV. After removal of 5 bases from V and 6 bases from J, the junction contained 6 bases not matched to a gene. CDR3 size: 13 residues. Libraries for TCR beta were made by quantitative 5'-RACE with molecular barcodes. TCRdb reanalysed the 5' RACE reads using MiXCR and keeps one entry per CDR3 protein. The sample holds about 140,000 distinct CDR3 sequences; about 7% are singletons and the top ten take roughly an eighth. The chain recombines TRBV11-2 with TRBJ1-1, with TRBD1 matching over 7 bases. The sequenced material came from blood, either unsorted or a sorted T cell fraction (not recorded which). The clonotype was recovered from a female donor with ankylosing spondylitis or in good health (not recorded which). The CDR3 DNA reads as TGTGCCAGCAGCCCCCGACAGGGAGCTGAAGCTTTCTTT. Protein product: CASSPRQGAEAFF.